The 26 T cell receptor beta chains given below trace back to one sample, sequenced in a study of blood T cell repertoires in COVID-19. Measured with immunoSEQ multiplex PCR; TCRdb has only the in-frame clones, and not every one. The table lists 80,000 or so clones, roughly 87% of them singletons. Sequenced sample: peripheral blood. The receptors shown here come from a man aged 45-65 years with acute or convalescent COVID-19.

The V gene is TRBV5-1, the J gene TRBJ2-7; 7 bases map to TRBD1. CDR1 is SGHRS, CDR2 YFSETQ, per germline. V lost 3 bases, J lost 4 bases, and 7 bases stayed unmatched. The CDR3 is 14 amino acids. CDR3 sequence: CASSCRDSTYEQYV. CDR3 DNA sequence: TGCGCCAGCAGCTGTAGGGACAGTACGTACGAGCAGTACGTC.

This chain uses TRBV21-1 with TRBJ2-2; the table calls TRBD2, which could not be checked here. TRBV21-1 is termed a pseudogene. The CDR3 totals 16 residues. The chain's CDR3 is CASSKVLGMGTGELFF. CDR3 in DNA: TGTGCCAGCAGCAAAGTTCTCGGGATGGGTACCGGGGAGCTGTTTTTT.

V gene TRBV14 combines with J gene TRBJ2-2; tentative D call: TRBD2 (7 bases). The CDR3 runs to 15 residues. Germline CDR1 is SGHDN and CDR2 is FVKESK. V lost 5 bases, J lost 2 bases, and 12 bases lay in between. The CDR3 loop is CASSVRGANTGELFF. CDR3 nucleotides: TGTGCCAGCAGCGTCCGGGGGGCCAACACCGGGGAGCTGTTTTTT.

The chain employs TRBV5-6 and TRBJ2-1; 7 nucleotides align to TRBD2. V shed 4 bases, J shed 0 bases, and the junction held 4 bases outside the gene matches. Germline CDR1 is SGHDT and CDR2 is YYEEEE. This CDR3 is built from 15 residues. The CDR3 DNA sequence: TGTGCCAGCAGCATGGGACTAAGCTCCTACAATGAGCAGTTCTTC. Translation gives CASSMGLSSYNEQFF. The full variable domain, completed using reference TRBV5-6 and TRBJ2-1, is DAGVTQSPTHLIKTRGQQVTLRCSPKSGHDTVSWYQQALGQGPQFIFQYYEEEERQRGNFPDRFSGHQFPNYSSELNVNALLLGDSALYLCASSMGLSSYNEQFFGPGTRLTVL.

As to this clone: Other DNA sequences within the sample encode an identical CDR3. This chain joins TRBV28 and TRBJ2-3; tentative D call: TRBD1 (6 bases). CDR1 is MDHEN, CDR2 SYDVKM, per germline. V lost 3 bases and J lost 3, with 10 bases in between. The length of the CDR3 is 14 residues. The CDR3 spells CASSFSRGTDTQYF. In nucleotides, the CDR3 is TGTGCCAGCAGTTTCTCGAGGGGGACAGATACGCAGTATTTT.

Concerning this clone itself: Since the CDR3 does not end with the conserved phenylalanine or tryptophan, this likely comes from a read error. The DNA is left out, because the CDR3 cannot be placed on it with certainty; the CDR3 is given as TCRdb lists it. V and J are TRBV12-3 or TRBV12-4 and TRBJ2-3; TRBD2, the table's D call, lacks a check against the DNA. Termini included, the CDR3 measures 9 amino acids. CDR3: CASSFDGEG.

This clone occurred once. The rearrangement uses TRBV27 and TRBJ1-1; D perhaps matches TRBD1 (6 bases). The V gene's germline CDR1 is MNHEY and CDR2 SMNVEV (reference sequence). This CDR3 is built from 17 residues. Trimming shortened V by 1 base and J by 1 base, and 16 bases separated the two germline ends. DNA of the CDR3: TGTGCCAGCAGTTTATTACCCAGGGGACGGAGGAACACTGAAGCTTTCTTT. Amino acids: CASSLLPRGRRNTEAFF.

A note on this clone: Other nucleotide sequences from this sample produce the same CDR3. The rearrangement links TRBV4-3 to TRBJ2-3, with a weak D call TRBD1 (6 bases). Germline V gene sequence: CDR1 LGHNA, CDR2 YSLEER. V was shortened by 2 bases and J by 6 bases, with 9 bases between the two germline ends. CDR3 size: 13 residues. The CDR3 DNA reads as TGCGCCAGCAGCCAAAGGGGGTTGGATACGCAGTATTTT. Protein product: CASSQRGLDTQYF.

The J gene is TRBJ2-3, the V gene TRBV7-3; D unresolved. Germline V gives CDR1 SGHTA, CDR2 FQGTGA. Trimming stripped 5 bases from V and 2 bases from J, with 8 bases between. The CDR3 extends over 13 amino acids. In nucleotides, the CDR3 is TGTGCCAGCAGCCTAAGCTACACAGATACGCAGTATTTT. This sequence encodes CASSLSYTDTQYF.

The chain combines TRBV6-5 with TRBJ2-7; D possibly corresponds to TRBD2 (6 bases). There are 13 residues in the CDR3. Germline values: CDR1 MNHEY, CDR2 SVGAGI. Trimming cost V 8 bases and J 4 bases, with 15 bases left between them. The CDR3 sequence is CASSVGLRYEQYV. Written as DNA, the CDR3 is TGTGCCAGCTCGGTGGGACTTCGTTACGAGCAGTACGTC.

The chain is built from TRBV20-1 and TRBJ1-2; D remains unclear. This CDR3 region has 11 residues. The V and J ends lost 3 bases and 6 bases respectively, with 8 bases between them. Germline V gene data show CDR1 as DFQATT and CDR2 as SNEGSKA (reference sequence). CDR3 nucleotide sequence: TGCAGTGCTAGGTCCGGGGATGGCTACACCTTC. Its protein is CSARSGDGYTF.

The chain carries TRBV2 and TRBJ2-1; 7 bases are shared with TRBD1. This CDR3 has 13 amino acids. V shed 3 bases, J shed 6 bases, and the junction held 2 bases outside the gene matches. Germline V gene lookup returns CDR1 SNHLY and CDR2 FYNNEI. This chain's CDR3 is CASSETGINEQFF. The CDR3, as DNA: TGTGCCAGCAGTGAGACAGGGATCAATGAGCAGTTCTTC.

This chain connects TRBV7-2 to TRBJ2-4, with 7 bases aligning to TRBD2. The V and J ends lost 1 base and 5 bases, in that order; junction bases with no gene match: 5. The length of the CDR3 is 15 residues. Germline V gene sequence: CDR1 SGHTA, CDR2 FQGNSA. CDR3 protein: CASSLGRGSQNIQYF. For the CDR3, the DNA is TGTGCCAGCAGCTTAGGGCGGGGGTCCCAAAACATTCAGTACTTC.

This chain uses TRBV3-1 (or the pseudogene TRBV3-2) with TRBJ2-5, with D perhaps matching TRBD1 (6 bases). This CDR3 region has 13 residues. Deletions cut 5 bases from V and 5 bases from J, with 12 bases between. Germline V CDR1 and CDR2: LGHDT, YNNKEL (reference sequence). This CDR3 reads CASSDQGWETQYF. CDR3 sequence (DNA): TGTGCCAGCAGCGATCAGGGGTGGGAGACCCAGTACTTC.

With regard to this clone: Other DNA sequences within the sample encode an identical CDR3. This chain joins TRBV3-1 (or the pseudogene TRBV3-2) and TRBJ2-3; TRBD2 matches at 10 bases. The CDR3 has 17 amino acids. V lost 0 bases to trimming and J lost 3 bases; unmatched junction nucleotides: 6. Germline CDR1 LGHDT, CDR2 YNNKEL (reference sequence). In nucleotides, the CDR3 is TGTGCCAGCAGCCAAGAGTGGGCTAGCGGGAGAACAGATACGCAGTATTTT. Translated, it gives CASSQEWASGRTDTQYF.

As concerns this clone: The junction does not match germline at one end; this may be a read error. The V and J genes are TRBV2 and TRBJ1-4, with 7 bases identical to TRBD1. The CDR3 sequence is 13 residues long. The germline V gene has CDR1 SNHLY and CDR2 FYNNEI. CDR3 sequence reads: CASQQGTTGKVFF. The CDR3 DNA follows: TGTGCCAGTCAACAGGGGACAACCGGAAAAGTGTTTTTT.

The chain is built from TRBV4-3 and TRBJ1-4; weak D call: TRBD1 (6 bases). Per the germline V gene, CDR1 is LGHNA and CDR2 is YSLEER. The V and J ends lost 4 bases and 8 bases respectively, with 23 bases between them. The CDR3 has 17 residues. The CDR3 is CASSPRLRRDIEEKLFF. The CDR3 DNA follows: TGCGCCAGCAGCCCGCGACTCCGCCGGGACATCGAAGAAAAACTGTTTTTT.

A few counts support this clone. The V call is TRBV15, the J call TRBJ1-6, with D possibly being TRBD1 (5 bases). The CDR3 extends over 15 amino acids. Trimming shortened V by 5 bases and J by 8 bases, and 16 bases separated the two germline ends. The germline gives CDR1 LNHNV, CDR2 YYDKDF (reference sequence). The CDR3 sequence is CATSPRGDRYSPLHF. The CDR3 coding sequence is TGTGCCACCAGCCCACGGGGGGACCGCTATTCACCCCTCCACTTT.

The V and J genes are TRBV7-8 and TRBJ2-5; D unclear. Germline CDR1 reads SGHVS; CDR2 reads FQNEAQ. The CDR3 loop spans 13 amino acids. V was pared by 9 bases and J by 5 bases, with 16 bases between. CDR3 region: CASRSPYGETQYF. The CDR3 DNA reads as TGTGCCAGTAGATCCCCATACGGGGAGACCCAGTACTTC.

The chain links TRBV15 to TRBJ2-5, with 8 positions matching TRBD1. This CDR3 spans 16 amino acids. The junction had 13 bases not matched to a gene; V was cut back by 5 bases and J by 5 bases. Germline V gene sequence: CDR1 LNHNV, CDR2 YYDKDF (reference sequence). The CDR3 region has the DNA TGTGCCACCAGCCCACCTCGGGACAGGAGCCCCGAGACCCAGTACTTC. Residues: CATSPPRDRSPETQYF.

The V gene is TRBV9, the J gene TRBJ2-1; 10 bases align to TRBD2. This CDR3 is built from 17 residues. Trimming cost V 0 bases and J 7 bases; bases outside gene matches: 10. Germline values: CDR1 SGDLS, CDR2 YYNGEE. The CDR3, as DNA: TGTGCCAGCAGCGTAGCTGGAAGCGGGGGGGCCAAGAATGAGCAGTTCTTC. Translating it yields CASSVAGSGGAKNEQFF.

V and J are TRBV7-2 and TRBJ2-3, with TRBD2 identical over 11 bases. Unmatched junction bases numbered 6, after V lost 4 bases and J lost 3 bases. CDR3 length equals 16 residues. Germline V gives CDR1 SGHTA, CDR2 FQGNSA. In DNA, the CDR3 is TGTGCCAGCAGCTCAACTAGCGGGAGACTTACAGATACGCAGTATTTT. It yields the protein CASSSTSGRLTDTQYF.

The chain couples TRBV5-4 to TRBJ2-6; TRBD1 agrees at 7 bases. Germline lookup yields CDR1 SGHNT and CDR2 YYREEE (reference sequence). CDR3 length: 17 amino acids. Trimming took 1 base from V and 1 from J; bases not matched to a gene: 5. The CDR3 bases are TGTGCCAGCAGCTTGTACAGGGGCGCATCTGGGGCCAACGTCCTGACTTTC. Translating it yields CASSLYRGASGANVLTF.

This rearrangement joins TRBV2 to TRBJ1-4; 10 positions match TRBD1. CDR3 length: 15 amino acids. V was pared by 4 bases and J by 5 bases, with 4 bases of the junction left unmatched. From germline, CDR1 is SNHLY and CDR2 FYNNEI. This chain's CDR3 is CASSARTGGNEKLFF. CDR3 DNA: TGTGCCAGCAGTGCCAGGACAGGGGGAAATGAAAAACTGTTTTTT.

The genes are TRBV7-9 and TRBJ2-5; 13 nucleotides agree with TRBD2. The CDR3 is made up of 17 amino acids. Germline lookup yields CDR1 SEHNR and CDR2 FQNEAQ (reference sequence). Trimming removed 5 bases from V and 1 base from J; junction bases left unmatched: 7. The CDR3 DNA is TGTGCCAGCAGCCCAAGGACTAGCGGGAGTCCCCAAGAGACCCAGTACTTC. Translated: CASSPRTSGSPQETQYF.

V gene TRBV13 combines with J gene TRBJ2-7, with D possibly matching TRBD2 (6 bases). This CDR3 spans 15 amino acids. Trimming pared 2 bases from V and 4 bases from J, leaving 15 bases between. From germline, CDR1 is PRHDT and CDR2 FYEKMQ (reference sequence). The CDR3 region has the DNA TGTGCCAGCAGCTTAAGGTCGGCAGGGAGGTACGAGCAGTACTTC. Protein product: CASSLRSAGRYEQYF.